Listed below are T cell receptor beta chains from one sample, sequenced in a study of OX40 agonist ivuxolimab in advanced cancers. Profiling relied on immunoSEQ multiplex PCR, and the TCRdb table lists in-frame clones only, not all of them. The table includes 23,000 or so clones, over 80% detected once. The starting material was CD4+ or CD8+ T cells sorted from blood, obtained in a trial of the OX40 agonist ivuxolimab. The source of these receptors is an adult with an advanced solid tumor such as melanoma, head and neck, liver or kidney cancer. CDR3s include the opening cysteine and the closing phenylalanine or tryptophan. D genes are given only for firm matches. Some rows mark clone size as missing; the rest say once, few, many or name a class of expanded clone.

length,D,J,V,size,CDR3,DNA
16,NA,TRBJ1-5,TRBV15,NA,CATSGLKQGLNQPQHF,TGTGCCACCAGCGGCCTGAAACAGGGCCTCAATCAGCCCCAGCATTTT
14,NA,TRBJ1-1,TRBV19,NA,CASSVVEVGTEAFF,TGTGCCAGTAGTGTCGTCGAGGTTGGCACTGAAGCTTTCTTT
13,TRBD1,TRBJ2-5,TRBV7-8,NA,CASSSGQPPTQYF,TGTGCCAGCAGCTCGGGACAGCCCCCCACCCAGTACTTC
14,NA,TRBJ2-3,TRBV18,NA,CASSPDYNTDTQYF,TGTGCCAGCTCACCTGACTATAACACAGATACGCAGTATTTT
13,NA,TRBJ1-1,TRBV7-9,once,CASSSRVDTEAFF,TGTGCCAGCAGCTCCAGGGTTGACACTGAAGCTTTCTTT
14,NA,TRBJ1-5,TRBV7-9,NA,CASSLGGARQPQHF,TGTGCCAGCAGCTTAGGTGGGGCGCGGCAGCCCCAGCATTTT
15,NA,TRBJ2-3,TRBV5-8,NA,CASSLGAESTDTQYF,TGTGCCAGCAGCCTAGGGGCGGAAAGCACAGATACGCAGTATTTT
13,NA,TRBJ2-7,TRBV25-1,NA,CASRRKGGYEQYF,TGTGCCAGCAGGCGTAAGGGGGGGTACGAGCAGTACTTC
17,TRBD1,TRBJ1-1,TRBV10-2,NA,CASSEFSPGQGAAEAFF,TGCGCCAGCAGTGAGTTCTCACCGGGACAGGGAGCCGCTGAAGCTTTCTTT
17,TRBD2,TRBJ2-5,TRBV7-8,NA,CASSLARLAVLGETQYF,TGTGCCAGCAGCTTAGCGAGACTAGCGGTCCTAGGAGAGACCCAGTACTTC
15,NA,TRBJ2-6,TRBV5-5,NA,CASSLWEAGANVLTF,TGTGCCAGCAGCTTGTGGGAAGCAGGGGCCAACGTCCTGACTTTC
13,NA,TRBJ2-7,TRBV27,NA,CASKDGENYEQYF,TGTGCCAGCAAGGATGGCGAAAACTACGAGCAGTACTTC
14,TRBD1,TRBJ1-1,TRBV9,medium-sized,CASSVEGATGRQVF,TGTGCCAGCAGCGTAGAGGGGGCTACAGGACGACAAGTATTT
15,NA,TRBJ1-2,TRBV4-3,NA,CASSQEWGGSNGYTF,TGCGCCAGCAGCCAAGAATGGGGGGGTTCGAATGGCTACACCTTC
16,NA,TRBJ2-2,TRBV4-1,NA,CASSQDSYENTGELFF,TGCGCCAGCAGCCAAGACTCTTACGAAAACACCGGGGAGCTGTTTTTT
16,NA,TRBJ2-5,TRBV4-2,NA,CASSLDEGPVEETQYF,TGTGCCAGCAGCCTCGATGAAGGACCAGTTGAAGAGACCCAGTACTTC
15,TRBD2,TRBJ2-3,TRBV6-4,NA,CASSESSGGTDTQYF,TGTGCCAGCAGTGAGTCTAGCGGGGGCACAGATACGCAGTATTTT